The 31 T cell receptor beta chains listed next were all sequenced from one sample in a study of T cells in Graves' hyperthyroidism and ophthalmopathy. Using RNA transcripts as the source, TCR beta CDR3 regions were amplified. HTBI primers drove first-round RT-PCR of the TCR CDR3. A single record per CDR3 protein comes from TCRdb applying MiXCR to the multiplex PCR reads. The sample lists hundreds of thousands of distinct CDR3 sequences, around 24% occurring once. The source material was blood. All receptors derive from a woman under 40 with Graves' ophthalmopathy.

This clonotype was observed at least ten times. This sequence joins TRBV6-1 and TRBJ1-1, with 7 bases lining up with TRBD1. Germline V gene data show CDR1 as MNHNS and CDR2 as SASEGT. With V trimmed by 5 bases and J by 7 bases, 1 base remained unmatched. This CDR3 has 11 residues. As DNA, the CDR3 is TGTGCCAGCAGTAGGGACAGTGAAGCTTTCTTT. Its translation: CASSRDSEAFF.

This clonotype was counted many times. The CDR3 protein is CASSQAFMNTEAFF. CDR3 nucleotide sequence: TGTGCCAGCAGCCAAGCCTTCATGAACACTGAAGCTTTCTTT. The V call is TRBV3-1, the J call TRBJ1-1, with no clear D. The length of the CDR3 is 14 residues. Germline V gene data show CDR1 as LGHDT and CDR2 as YNNKEL (reference sequence). V lost 1 base and J lost 0, with 6 bases in between.

On this clonotype itself: This could be a read error, since a much larger clone is one nucleotide away. As DNA, the CDR3 is TGCAGCGTTGAAGACGGGACAATTAACTATGGCGACACCTTC. Residues: CSVEDGTINYGDTF. The chain employs TRBV29-1 and TRBJ1-2, with D possibly being TRBD1 (6 bases). The CDR3 covers 14 residues. Germline V gene data show CDR1 as SQVTM and CDR2 as ANQGSEA.

V is TRBV30 and J is TRBJ2-4; 11 nucleotides align to TRBD2. The CDR3 is 16 amino acids. V shed 2 bases and J 2 bases; nucleotides not matched to a gene: 5. Germline lookup yields CDR1 GTSNPN and CDR2 SVGIG (reference sequence). CDR3 loop: CAWSSLAGGTKNIQYF. The CDR3 DNA reads as TGTGCCTGGAGTAGTTTAGCGGGGGGGACCAAAAACATTCAGTACTTC.

The chain joins TRBV6-1 to TRBJ1-1; 8 nucleotides align to TRBD1. The ends lost 8 bases at V and 7 bases at J; junction bases unmatched: 12. CDR1 MNHNS and CDR2 SASEGT come from the germline V gene. The CDR3 sequence is 14 residues long. The CDR3 nucleotides read TGTGCCAGCCAGCAGACAGGGGAGTATGTTGAAGCTTTCTTT. Amino acids: CASQQTGEYVEAFF.

This clonotype has ten or more counts. The chain links TRBV27 to TRBJ1-1; 9 positions match TRBD1. Germline CDR1 and CDR2: MNHEY and SMNVEV (reference sequence). V lost 8 bases, J lost 9 bases, and 1 base stayed unmatched. The CDR3 runs 10 residues. As DNA, the CDR3 is TGTGCCAGCGGGACAGGGAAAGCTTTCTTT. This translates into CASGTGKAFF.

This clonotype showed up just a few times. The chain recombines TRBV6-1 with TRBJ2-7; D might be TRBD1 (6 bases). V was pared by 2 bases and J by 1 base, with 15 bases between. CDR1 is MNHNS, CDR2 SASEGT, per germline. The CDR3 runs 16 residues. Here the CDR3 reads CASSESRAGVSYEQYF. Here the CDR3 DNA reads TGTGCCAGCAGTGAAAGTCGGGCAGGGGTATCCTACGAGCAGTACTTC.

This clonotype was counted between two and nine times. V and J are TRBV27 and TRBJ2-7, with TRBD1 as a possible D gene (6 bases). V shed 6 bases and J shed 1 base, with 19 bases lying between them. The CDR3 length is 16 residues. Germline values: CDR1 MNHEY, CDR2 SMNVEV (reference sequence). The CDR3 coding sequence is TGTGCCAGCAGGATAAATGGGGGCCCTTTATCCTACGAGCAGTACTTC. Translating gives CASRINGGPLSYEQYF.

The table lists this clonotype with many counts. The V call is TRBV12-3 or TRBV12-4, the J call TRBJ1-1; D not certain. Deletions cut 3 bases from V and 8 bases from J, with 7 bases between. CDR3 length: 11 residues. Here the CDR3 reads CASSFGREAFF. CDR3 nucleotides: TGTGCCAGCAGTTTCGGCAGGGAAGCTTTCTTT.

This clonotype has only a few counts. The chain uses TRBV27 and TRBJ1-6; D is ambiguous. The CDR3 contains 15 residues. Germline assignment: CDR1 MNHEY and CDR2 SMNVEV (reference sequence). The ends were cut back, 5 bases at V and 5 bases at J, with 13 bases in the middle. The CDR3 here is CASSPFSIHNSPLHF. CDR3 nucleotide sequence: TGTGCCAGCAGTCCCTTCAGTATACATAATTCACCCCTCCACTTT.

The V gene is TRBV28, the J gene TRBJ2-2; the D is unclear. CDR1 and CDR2 (germline): MDHEN, SYDVKM. This CDR3 comprises 15 residues. V shed 4 bases and J shed 2 bases, with 11 bases lying between them. The CDR3 sequence: CASSWANPNTGELFF. The CDR3 nucleotides read TGTGCCAGCAGTTGGGCCAATCCAAACACCGGGGAGCTGTTTTTT.

The chain has TRBV11-2 and TRBJ2-7; 8 bases match TRBD2. The germline CDR1 and CDR2 sequences are SGHAT and FQNNGV. With 1 base clipped from V and 7 bases from J, the junction kept 6 bases outside the gene matches. The CDR3 spans 14 residues. The CDR3 nucleotides are TGTGCCAGCAGCTTAGTCGGGAGGGCCGGGGAGCAGTACTTC. Encoded protein: CASSLVGRAGEQYF.

The V call is TRBV6-1, the J call TRBJ1-5, with 11 bases lining up with TRBD1. V trimming: 7 bases; J trimming: 3 bases; junction bases outside the gene matches: 11. This CDR3 has 17 amino acids. The germline gives CDR1 MNHNS, CDR2 SASEGT. The CDR3 loop reads CASTGTGGLPFNQPQHF. The CDR3 coding sequence is TGTGCCAGCACCGGGACAGGGGGGTTGCCATTCAATCAGCCCCAGCATTTT.

Ten or more counts support this clonotype. The V and J genes are TRBV7-8 and TRBJ1-3; no clear D. This CDR3 contains 13 residues. The V end lost 2 bases, the J end lost 6 bases, and 8 bases lay between the germline ends. Germline CDR1 SGHVS, CDR2 FQNEAQ. In DNA form, the CDR3 reads TGTGCCAGCAGCTTATCCGCAGCAAACACCATATATTTT. The encoded protein is CASSLSAANTIYF.

Details on this clonotype: The junction shows a germline mismatch at one end, possibly a read error. The J gene is TRBJ2-7, the V gene TRBV5-6; tentatively, D is TRBD1 (5 bases). CDR3 size: 13 residues. Germline V gene sequence: CDR1 SGHDT, CDR2 YYEEEE. CDR3 DNA sequence: TGTGTCAGCAGCTTACAGGCCTCCTACGAGCAGTACTTC. Its protein is CVSSLQASYEQYF.

This clonotype was seen repeatedly, ten times or more. The V call is TRBV11-2, the J call TRBJ2-7; no clear D gene. The V end was cut by 8 bases, the J end by 3 bases, with 8 bases between. Germline V gene data show CDR1 as SGHAT and CDR2 as FQNNGV. This CDR3 region has 11 residues. The DNA for the CDR3 is TGTGCCAGCCTGCAAAACTACGAGCAGTACTTC. Amino acid sequence: CASLQNYEQYF.

The chain links TRBV6-5 to TRBJ1-2, with 7 positions matching TRBD1. This CDR3 has 14 amino acids. Unmatched junction bases numbered 6, after V lost 0 bases and J lost 8 bases. CDR1 is MNHEY and CDR2 is SVGAGI in the germline V gene. The DNA for the CDR3 is TGTGCCAGCAGTTACTCAATGACAGGGAACGGCTACACCTTC. It translates to CASSYSMTGNGYTF.

This clonotype was observed many times. The chain is built from TRBV6-6 and TRBJ1-5, with D maybe TRBD1 (6 bases). There are 21 residues in the CDR3. The germline V gene has CDR1 MNHNY and CDR2 SVGAGI (reference sequence). Trimming took 7 bases from V and 0 from J, leaving 31 bases between them. This CDR3 is CASIDRTRLHVGYSSNQPQHF. The CDR3 DNA sequence: TGTGCCAGCATAGACAGGACTCGGCTACACGTAGGTTACAGTAGCAATCAGCCCCAGCATTTT.

This clonotype is medium-sized within its sample. This chain connects TRBV6-5 to TRBJ2-7, with D maybe TRBD2 (5 bases). The CDR3 consists of 14 residues. CDR1 and CDR2 (germline): MNHEY, SVGAGI. Between the trimmed V and J ends, which lost 0 bases and 5 bases, there was a span of 11 bases. The chain's CDR3 is CASSYSRGNHEQYF. For the CDR3, the DNA is TGTGCCAGCAGTTACTCGAGAGGGAACCACGAGCAGTACTTC.

This clonotype was observed at least ten times. The genes are TRBV20-1 and TRBJ2-2; D may be TRBD2 (7 bases). The CDR3 covers 14 residues. Trimming took 6 bases from V and 5 from J, leaving 16 bases between them. Germline CDR1 reads DFQATT; CDR2 reads SNEGSKA (reference sequence). The CDR3: CSAWGASGTGELFF. CDR3 sequence (DNA): TGCAGTGCCTGGGGGGCTAGCGGAACCGGGGAGCTGTTTTTT.

This clonotype was detected ten times or more. The CDR3 loop is CASSGATGALQETQYF. The CDR3 bases are TGTGCCAGCAGCGGGGCGACAGGGGCCCTACAAGAGACCCAGTACTTC. The chain is built from TRBV12-3 or TRBV12-4 and TRBJ2-5; 8 bases align to TRBD1. V shed 6 bases, J shed 2 bases, and the junction held 11 bases outside the gene matches. This CDR3 region has 16 residues.

The rearrangement links TRBV28 to TRBJ2-7, with D possibly matching TRBD1 (5 bases). The CDR3 contains 15 residues. The V gene's germline CDR1 is MDHEN and CDR2 SYDVKM. Trimming shortened V by 7 bases and J by 2 bases, and 18 bases separated the two germline ends. CDR3 DNA sequence: TGTGCCAGCAAGGCCTCCGAGACAGCTCCCTACGAGCAGTACTTC. This gives the protein CASKASETAPYEQYF.

There are a few counts of this clonotype. V and J are TRBV12-3 or TRBV12-4 and TRBJ2-6; D uncertain. V dropped 5 bases and J dropped 0 bases, with 11 bases sitting between them. The CDR3 contains 16 residues. CDR3 in amino acids: CASSADGSSGANVLTF. CDR3 DNA sequence: TGTGCCAGCAGTGCGGACGGTAGCTCTGGGGCCAACGTCCTGACTTTC.

The chain joins TRBV20-1 to TRBJ2-2, with 8 bases identical to TRBD1. Trimming removed 2 bases from V and 3 bases from J; junction bases left unmatched: 2. The CDR3 has 14 amino acids. Germline values: CDR1 DFQATT, CDR2 SNEGSKA (reference sequence). CDR3 coding DNA: TGCAGTGCTAGAAAGGACAGGGACACCGGGGAGCTGTTTTTT. Amino acids: CSARKDRDTGELFF.

This clonotype was recorded many times. J is TRBJ1-1 and V is TRBV12-3 or TRBV12-4; the match to TRBD1 covers 10 bases. CDR3 length equals 14 residues. V lost 5 bases, J lost 2 bases, and 2 bases stayed unmatched. As DNA, the CDR3 is TGTGCCAGCAGTATGACAGGGGGCAACACTGAAGCTTTCTTT. Translated, it gives CASSMTGGNTEAFF.

The V and J genes are TRBV9 and TRBJ1-1, with 10 nucleotides matching TRBD1. The CDR3 is made up of 16 amino acids. Germline CDR1 reads SGDLS; CDR2 reads YYNGEE. The J segment lost 5 bases and the V segment lost 0 bases, leaving 7 bases of the junction unmatched. Here the CDR3 reads CASSVDPGQGGTEAFF. The CDR3 DNA sequence: TGTGCCAGCAGCGTAGACCCTGGACAGGGGGGGACTGAAGCTTTCTTT. The entire variable domain, with the rest obtained from reference TRBV9 and TRBJ1-1, is as follows: DSGVTQTPKHLITATGQRVTLRCSPRSGDLSVYWYQQSLDQGLQFLIQYYNGEERAKGNILERFSAQQFPDLHSELNLSSLELGDSALYFCASSVDPGQGGTEAFFGQGTRLTVV.

This sequence joins TRBV28 and TRBJ2-7; D possibly matches TRBD1 or TRBD2 (5 bases each). CDR3 length: 13 amino acids. V lost 5 bases to trimming and J lost 3 bases, with 11 bases between them. CDR1 is MDHEN and CDR2 is SYDVKM in the germline V gene. The CDR3 coding sequence is TGTGCCAGCAGTCCGGGGCGAAACTACGAGCAGTACTTC. Translation gives CASSPGRNYEQYF.

This clonotype was observed a few times. The V and J genes are TRBV12-3 or TRBV12-4 and TRBJ1-2; 12 bases line up with TRBD1. This CDR3 spans 13 amino acids. V was clipped by 6 bases and J by 8 bases; unmatched bases: 4. This CDR3 reads CASRTGTGGGYTF. In nucleotides, the CDR3 is TGTGCCAGCAGAACCGGGACAGGGGGCGGCTACACCTTC.

This clonotype has just a few counts. This sequence joins TRBV6-5 and TRBJ1-1; D is possibly TRBD1 (5 bases). CDR1 MNHEY and CDR2 SVGAGI come from the germline V gene. Deletions cut 2 bases from V and 1 base from J, with 8 bases between. This CDR3 spans 14 amino acids. CDR3 sequence reads: CASSYGTANTEAFF. DNA of the CDR3: TGTGCCAGCAGTTACGGGACCGCGAACACTGAAGCTTTCTTT.

This clonotype has ten or more counts. The chain is built from TRBV30 and TRBJ2-7, with 7 bases identical to TRBD1. J lost 3 bases, V lost 3 bases, and 5 bases had no gene match. CDR1 is GTSNPN and CDR2 is SVGIG in the germline V gene (reference sequence). The CDR3 length is 13 residues. The CDR3 nucleotides are TGTGCCTGGAGGTCCAGGGGGAACTACGAGCAGTACTTC. Protein sequence: CAWRSRGNYEQYF.

This clonotype appeared many times. The CDR3 loop is CSTRGQGGYTF. The CDR3 DNA reads TGCAGCACCAGGGGGCAGGGTGGCTACACCTTC. This chain links TRBV29-1 with TRBJ1-2; 8 bases are a match to TRBD1. This CDR3 spans 11 amino acids. From germline, CDR1 is SQVTM and CDR2 ANQGSEA. Trimming cost V 8 bases and J 7 bases; bases outside gene matches: 6.